The following is a T cell receptor beta chain sequence with its context. The antigen it recognizes is unknown. Per-base qualities were not stored, and no clone one base away is much larger. This record belongs to a study of control samples from healthy donors and cancer patients (dated by TCRdb to the early 2020s). The germline ends are 7 bases apart after V is trimmed by 1 base and J by 5 bases. The CDR3 covers 13 residues, taking in both the cysteine and the phenylalanine. CDR3 DNA is the only sequence kept; it has 39 bases, read in frame from the first base. From the germline V gene, CDR1 is SGHRS and CDR2 is YFSETQ. Libraries were built with the immunoSEQ multiplex PCR assay. TCRdb's version of the immuneACCESS table is confined to in-frame rearrangements and falls short of the full clone set. An unresolved V gene accounts for under half of the shortfall where checked; the remainder is of unknown origin. Within this sample are some 49,000 clones, with 86% of them counted one time only. Roughly 2.8% of the sample is held by the ten biggest clonotypes.

This clonotype was sampled from a woman aged 45-65 years with lung cancer. Sequencing used PBMCs. This receptor chain uses TRBV5-1 and TRBJ1-5; the D gene cannot be resolved reliably. The DNA sequence follows: TGCGCCAGCAGCTTGCTTTCTGATCAGCCCCAGCATTTT. This gives the protein CASSLLSDQPQHF. Reference TRBV5-1 and TRBJ1-5 genes cover what lies past the CDR3, so the full variable domain is KAGVTQTPRYLIKTRGQQVTLSCSPISGHRSVSWYQQTPGQGLQFLFEYFSETQRNKGNFPGRFSGRQFSNSRSEMNVSTLELGDSALYLCASSLLSDQPQHFGDGTRLSIL.